This T cell receptor (beta chain) was identified in a study of human T cells and chemical hapten exposure. Study-level findings and limits: Counts of expanded TCRs at PT1 were positively correlated with patch test score.

In the case of this clonotype: The antigen remains unidentified.

A single record per CDR3 protein comes from TCRdb applying MiXCR to the RACE reads. Among more than 100,000 distinct CDR3 sequences listed, roughly an eighth were seen once. The CDR3 is 14 amino acids. Germline V lookup: CDR1 SGHAT, CDR2 FQNNGV. V gave up 5 bases and J gave up 4 bases, with 12 bases separating them. Described time point: patch test 1, 2 weeks after DPC sensitization. The treatment denotes: therapeutic diphenylcyclopropenone sensitization with weekly scalp DPC. The sequence came from a man between 18 and 35 years old with alopecia areata. Some clones in this sample may be carry-over from other donors' samples. The sequences come from whole blood, collected in connection with sensitization to the hapten diphenylcyclopropenone (DPC). The chain recombines TRBV11-2 with TRBJ1-3, with D possibly matching TRBD1 (6 bases). The CDR3 DNA reads as TGTGCCAGCAGCCTGACAGGTCTGGGAAACACCATATATTTT. This sequence encodes CASSLTGLGNTIYF.